Below are 21 T cell receptor beta chains sequenced from a single sample in a study of CXCR3-negative and CXCR3-positive naive CD8 T cells. UMI-labeled 5' RACE TRB cDNA libraries were prepared from the cells. Using the 5' RACE reads, TCRdb records one entry per CDR3 protein without DNA. The sample shows 110,000 or so distinct CDR3 sequences, and less than 0.4% sits with its ten largest clones. These receptors' targets are unknown. Study findings and constraints: CXCR3-positive naive cells had TRB CDR3s that were more hydrophobic than CXCR3-negative naive cells had.

Sequencing was performed on naive CXCR3+ CD8+ T cells from blood. Described subset: CD45RO-CCR7+CD27+CD95- naive CD8+ T cells expressing CXCR3 (TNR3+). These receptors were taken from a human donor in good health. Some clones in this sample may be carry-over from other donors' samples.

V gene TRBV7-9 combines with J gene TRBJ1-1. The CDR3 loop spans 14 amino acids. Germline assignment: CDR1 SEHNR and CDR2 FQNEAQ (reference sequence). This chain's CDR3 is CASTLGGVLVEAFF.

The chain combines TRBV28 with TRBJ2-7; the TCRdb D gene call, TRBD2, has no DNA to confirm it. The germline CDR1 and CDR2 sequences are MDHEN and SYDVKM. The CDR3 length is 16 residues. The CDR3 sequence is CASSYRGGLAGNEQYF.

This chain links TRBV3-1 with TRBJ2-6. Germline CDR1 reads LGHDT; CDR2 reads YNNKEL (reference sequence). This CDR3 comprises 15 residues. This chain's CDR3 is CASSQAGLWANVLTF.

The J gene is TRBJ1-1, the V gene TRBV29-1; TCRdb proposes TRBD1, but this gene call is untestable without DNA. This CDR3 is 14 amino acids long. Per germline, CDR1 SQVTM and CDR2 ANQGSEA. This chain's CDR3 is CSVDNGGKFTEAFF.

The V and J genes are TRBV7-9 and TRBJ2-7. This CDR3 spans 11 amino acids. CDR1 and CDR2 (germline): SEHNR, FQNEAQ (reference sequence). CDR3 sequence: CASSQRIEQYF.

The chain employs TRBV5-1 and TRBJ2-3. The germline gives CDR1 SGHRS, CDR2 YFSETQ. CDR3 length equals 16 residues. CDR3 protein: CASSLLYWFRTDTQYF.

The chain combines TRBV6-5 with TRBJ2-5; checking the TCRdb D call of TRBD1 is not possible without DNA. The CDR3 extends over 16 amino acids. Germline CDR1 MNHEY, CDR2 SVGAGI. CDR3 sequence reads: CASSYNPAGVGETQYF.

The rearrangement joins TRBV20-1 to TRBJ2-2; lacking DNA, the TRBD2 call made by TCRdb goes unchecked. The CDR3 covers 16 residues. Germline V gives CDR1 DFQATT, CDR2 SNEGSKA (reference sequence). The chain's CDR3 is CSARERVIRDTEELFF.

This CDR3 is CSVETSRSGYTF. The J gene is TRBJ1-2, the V gene TRBV29-1. Germline V gene lookup returns CDR1 SQVTM and CDR2 ANQGSEA. The CDR3 covers 12 residues.

The genes are TRBV2 and TRBJ2-5; without DNA, the TCRdb call of TRBD1 cannot be checked. In germline, CDR1 is SNHLY, CDR2 FYNNEI. The CDR3 consists of 14 residues. This CDR3 is CSSSGTGKQETQYF.

The chain employs TRBV7-8 and TRBJ2-7; without DNA, the TCRdb call of TRBD2 cannot be checked. CDR1 and CDR2 from the germline V gene are SGHVS and FQNEAQ. The CDR3 sequence is 15 residues long. The CDR3 sequence: CASSYSSGLSYEQYF.

The chain joins TRBV9 to TRBJ1-4. This CDR3 comprises 11 residues. Germline assignment: CDR1 SGDLS and CDR2 YYNGEE. CDR3 sequence reads: CASSSGVELFF.

The chain links TRBV12-3 or TRBV12-4 to TRBJ2-3. The CDR3 is 15 residues long. The CDR3 spells CASSLDLESTDTQYF.

This chain uses TRBV20-1 with TRBJ2-1; without DNA, the TCRdb call of TRBD2 cannot be checked. The CDR3 runs to 16 residues. Germline lookup yields CDR1 DFQATT and CDR2 SNEGSKA (reference sequence). Here the CDR3 reads CSASGTSVVSYNEQFF.

The chain links TRBV9 to TRBJ1-2. This CDR3 has 15 amino acids. Germline V gene lookup returns CDR1 SGDLS and CDR2 YYNGEE. The CDR3 protein is CASSGAGISGYGYTF.

The V gene is TRBV4-1, the J gene TRBJ2-7; TCRdb selects TRBD1, and the lack of DNA leaves this call unchecked. There are 15 residues in the CDR3. Germline CDR1 reads MGHRA; CDR2 reads YSYEKL. CDR3 in amino acids: CASSPDREVGYEQYF.

The genes are TRBV7-9 and TRBJ2-6; TCRdb picks TRBD1, but there is no DNA to check that call. CDR3 length equals 20 residues. Per germline, CDR1 SEHNR and CDR2 FQNEAQ (reference sequence). The CDR3 loop is CASSSSRGQGAVAGANVLTF.

The V call is TRBV5-1, the J call TRBJ2-1. The CDR3 totals 12 residues. Germline-derived CDR1 and CDR2 are SGHRS and YFSETQ. CDR3 in amino acids: CASSLVYNEQFF. Filled out from reference TRBV5-1 and TRBJ2-1, the complete variable domain reads KAGVTQTPRYLIKTRGQQVTLSCSPISGHRSVSWYQQTPGQGLQFLFEYFSETQRNKGNFPGRFSGRQFSNSRSEMNVSTLELGDSALYLCASSLVYNEQFFGPGTRLTVL.

The chain has TRBV25-1 and TRBJ2-7; the TCRdb call, TRBD1, lacks DNA for checking. Looked up from germline, CDR1 is MGHDK and CDR2 is SYGVNS. There are 14 residues in the CDR3. The CDR3: CASSDGTGWYEQYF.

V gene TRBV29-1 combines with J gene TRBJ2-1; the TCRdb call, TRBD2, lacks DNA for checking. The CDR3 is made up of 14 amino acids. Germline V lookup: CDR1 SQVTM, CDR2 ANQGSEA. CDR3 protein: CSVVSGRGIDEQFF.

The rearrangement links TRBV7-9 to TRBJ2-3; the TCRdb call, TRBD2, lacks DNA for checking. The CDR3 loop spans 16 amino acids. The germline CDR1 and CDR2 sequences are SEHNR and FQNEAQ (reference sequence). CDR3 protein: CASSLILAGGPDTQYF.